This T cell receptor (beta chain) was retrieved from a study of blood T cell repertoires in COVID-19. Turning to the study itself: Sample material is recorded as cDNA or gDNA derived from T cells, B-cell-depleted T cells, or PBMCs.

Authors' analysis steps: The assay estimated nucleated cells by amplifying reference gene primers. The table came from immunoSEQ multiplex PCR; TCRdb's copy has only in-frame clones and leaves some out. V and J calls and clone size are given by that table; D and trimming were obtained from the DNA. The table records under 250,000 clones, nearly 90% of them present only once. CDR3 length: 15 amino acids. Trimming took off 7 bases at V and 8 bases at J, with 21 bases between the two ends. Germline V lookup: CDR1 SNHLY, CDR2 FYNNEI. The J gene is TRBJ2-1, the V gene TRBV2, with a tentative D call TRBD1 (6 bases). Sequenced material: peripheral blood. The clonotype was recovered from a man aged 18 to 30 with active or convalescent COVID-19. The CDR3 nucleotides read TGTGCCAGCATTCCCAGGGGAGATCGGCAAGATGAGCAGTTCTTC. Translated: CASIPRGDRQDEQFF.